This entry is about one T cell receptor (beta chain). Its specificity is unknown. Produced via immunoSEQ multiplex PCR; TCRdb's table is partial and in-frame only. The sample includes approximately 450,000 clones, roughly 90% of them seen just once. Treatment of the sample: 15 to 20 received Ad26.COV2.S at low or high dose, single or two shots; 5 received placebo; per-sample allocation not given. Samples analyzed were those drawn on day 63 after the first vaccine or placebo injection. Adults aged 18-55 years in Boston included the donor. The V gene's germline CDR1 is SGDLS and CDR2 YYNGEE. Trimming removed 3 bases from V and 7 bases from J; junction bases left unmatched: 8. The CDR3 length is 15 residues. These data belong to a study of Ad26.COV2.S vaccination and SARS-CoV-2 variants. Study as a whole: Ad26.COV2.S arm of COV1001 included the donor. The vaccine Ad26.COV2.S was put into the muscle once, or twice with 56 days between.

General study findings and limits: People given the vaccine had a wider spike-specific TCR breadth than placebo recipients did.

The specimen was peripheral blood, collected in a trial of Ad26.COV2.S vaccine versus placebo. The chain employs TRBV9 and TRBJ2-1; 9 bases map to TRBD2. This clonotype was obtained from a person between 18 and 65 years old who received the Ad26.COV2.S COVID-19 vaccine or a placebo. CDR3: CASSARSGRLNEQFF. DNA of the CDR3: TGTGCCAGCAGCGCCCGAAGCGGGAGGTTGAATGAGCAGTTCTTC.